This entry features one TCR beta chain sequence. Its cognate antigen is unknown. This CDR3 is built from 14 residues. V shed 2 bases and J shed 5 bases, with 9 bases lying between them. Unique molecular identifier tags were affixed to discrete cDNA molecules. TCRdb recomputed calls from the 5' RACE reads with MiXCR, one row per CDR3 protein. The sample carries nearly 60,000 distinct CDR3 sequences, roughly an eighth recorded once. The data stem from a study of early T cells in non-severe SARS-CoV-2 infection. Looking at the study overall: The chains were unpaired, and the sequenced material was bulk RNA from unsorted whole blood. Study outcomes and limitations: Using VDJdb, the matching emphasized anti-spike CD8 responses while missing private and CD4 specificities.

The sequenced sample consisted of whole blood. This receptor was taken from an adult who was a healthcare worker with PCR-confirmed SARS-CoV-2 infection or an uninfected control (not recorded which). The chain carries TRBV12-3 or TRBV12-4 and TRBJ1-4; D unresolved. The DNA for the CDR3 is TGTGCCAGCAGTTTAAGGGCCGAGAATGAAAAACTGTTTTTT. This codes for CASSLRAENEKLFF.